Following are 2 T cell receptor beta chains from one sample sequenced in a study of blood T cell repertoires in COVID-19 (dated by TCRdb to between 2020 and 2021). Libraries were prepared through the immunoSEQ multiplex PCR assay. TCRdb took this table from immuneACCESS and kept in-frame rearrangements with V and J called. Such tables lack part of the clones; where checked against another copy, unresolved V genes explain under half of the gap, and the rest is unexplained. This sample comprises around 62,000 clones, approximately 93% of them detected only once. 2.9% of the sample comes from the top ten. Sequencing was done on a sample of peripheral blood. The receptors originated from a man aged 65 to 85 with active COVID-19.

The chain carries TRBV6-5 and TRBJ2-5, with TRBD2 identical over 8 bases. The CDR3 is made up of 15 amino acids. Germline V lookup: CDR1 MNHEY, CDR2 SVGAGI. The V gene end was trimmed by 1 base and the J gene end by 4 bases; junction bases not matched to a gene: 5. For the CDR3, the DNA is TGTGCCAGCAGTTACTACGGGGGGGGACCAGAGACCCAGTACTTC. Its translation is CASSYYGGGPETQYF.

J is TRBJ2-7 and V is TRBV28, with TRBD1 as a possible D gene (5 bases). The germline V and J ends were trimmed by 2 bases and 2 bases, with 13 bases remaining between them. Per germline, CDR1 MDHEN and CDR2 SYDVKM. The CDR3 runs to 15 residues. CDR3 bases: TGTGCCAGCAGTTTAGGGTTAGGACATGCCTACGAGCAGTACGTC. This gives the protein CASSLGLGHAYEQYV.